The sequence of this TCR beta chain was determined in a study of regulatory T cells in long-lasting Graves disease. In the study overall: Duration of antithyroid drug therapy among newly diagnosed Graves' patients was under 3 months.

With respect to this clonotype: No antigen is known for it.

Through Arm-PCR of CDR3 regions and iRepertoire HTBI primers, TCR beta libraries were built. TCRdb re-called the multiplex PCR reads with MiXCR, one entry per CDR3 protein. This sample has 500,000 to 700,000 distinct CDR3 sequences, with around 15% found just once. Stated time point: newly diagnosed GD, antithyroid drugs for less than 3 months. PBMCs provided the RNA from which the TCR library was made. Study results and limitations: Among persistent patients, a larger number of public clonotypes were shared (approximately 2,900) than among newly diagnosed patients (about 950).

Germline lookup yields CDR1 MNHEY and CDR2 SVGEGT. Between the trimmed V and J ends, which lost 6 bases and 4 bases, there was a span of 12 bases. This CDR3 is 13 amino acids long. This sample was also put to use in a study of T cells in Graves' hyperthyroidism and ophthalmopathy. From that report: For the diagnoses, clinical symptoms, serum thyroxine and TRAb, thyroid ultrasound and orbital computed tomography were used.

The starting material was peripheral blood mononuclear cells (PBMCs), obtained at new diagnosis, from a patient treated with antithyroid drugs. The rearrangement joins TRBV6-2 or TRBV6-3 to TRBJ1-1, with D unresolved. This TCR came from a woman younger than 45 with Graves disease. CDR3 protein: CASSLPGSTEAFF. CDR3 coding DNA: TGTGCCAGCAGCCTCCCAGGCAGCACTGAAGCTTTCTTT.